A selection of T cell receptor beta chains follows, all from one sample in a study of T cell changes during pregnancy in multiple sclerosis. Only in-frame clones appear in the TCRdb table, and some are missing; sequencing was by immunoSEQ multiplex PCR. The sample yields roughly 48,000 clones, just over 85% seen once. The source material was CD4+ T cells from peripheral blood mononuclear cells, sampled in the second trimester of pregnancy. These receptors all stem from a female donor with multiple sclerosis, enrolled in a pregnancy study. The conserved cysteine and the conserved F or W are not part of the CDR3 here. Each record gives: J gene, V gene, CDR3 protein.

TRBJ2-1 | TRBV5-4 | ASSFAGGSYNEQF
TRBJ2-1 | TRBV6-5 | ASSSPLAGGTNEQF
TRBJ1-1 | TRBV5-1 | ASSRGTSPGQGTNKAF
TRBJ2-7 | TRBV13 | ASALRASYEQY
TRBJ1-1 | TRBV2 | ASSPLFEALAF
TRBJ1-2 | TRBV7-2 | ASSSGQGLLYGYT
TRBJ2-6 | TRBV5-1 | ASSLWQGVGANVLT
TRBJ2-7 | TRBV4-1 | ASSQETGTGFQYEQY
TRBJ1-5 | TRBV19 | ASSPRTGNSNQPQH
TRBJ2-1 | TRBV7-9 | ASSPGRVNNEQF
TRBJ1-3 | TRBV7-2 | ASSPDRAQGNTIY
TRBJ2-5 | TRBV5-1 | ASSLSSGRQETQY
TRBJ2-3 | TRBV18 | ASSQGDTDTQY
TRBJ2-2 | TRBV25-1 | ASVGGSNTGELF
TRBJ1-2 | TRBV11-1 | ASSSQGPYGYT
TRBJ2-2 | TRBV7-9 | ASSLEEGPTGELF
TRBJ2-1 | TRBV7-2 | ASSFQGSSYNEQF
TRBJ1-2 | TRBV14 | ASSQGRGYGYT
TRBJ2-1 | TRBV5-4 | ASSASSSVTEQF
TRBJ2-3 | TRBV7-2 | ASSLDLAGLSSTDTQY
TRBJ2-3 | TRBV7-9 | ASSSRGPDTQY
TRBJ2-1 | TRBV4-1 | ASSPGYEQF
TRBJ2-7 | TRBV5-1 | ASSQTGIDEQY
TRBJ1-1 | TRBV4-3 | ASSPYGQGAMNTEAF
TRBJ1-1 | TRBV5-1 | ASSLVRGMNTEAF
TRBJ1-5 | TRBV28 | ASSFARRGSGQPQH
TRBJ1-2 | TRBV9 | ASSPRDSFYGGYT
TRBJ1-2 | TRBV9 | ASSREAQGYGYT
TRBJ2-1 | TRBV2 | ASSEGSGRVNEQF
TRBJ1-2 | TRBV9 | ASTFHGEPYGYT
TRBJ2-5 | TRBV27 | ASRTQRQGETQY
TRBJ1-2 | TRBV30 | AWSLGDYGYT
TRBJ2-3 | TRBV9 | ASSRGTGRGDTQY
TRBJ1-2 | TRBV28 | ASSLLGRGGYT
TRBJ1-2 | TRBV19 | ASSLQGADYGYT
TRBJ1-2 | TRBV5-1 | ASSLLRLHDYGYT
TRBJ2-7 | TRBV14 | ASSRSAGFGYEQY